This T cell receptor (beta chain) is drawn from a study of metastatic and nonmetastatic thyroid tumors. TCRdb re-called clones via MiXCR from the PCR reads. This sample has around 31,000 clones, with 20% to 25% found just once. This clone was counted many times. Prior to thyroid surgery, none of the patients had received any treatment. This receptor was taken from a male donor with papillary thyroid cancer or a benign thyroid nodule (not recorded which). Some clones in this sample may be carry-over from other donors' samples. The specimen sequenced was tumor tissue.

The CDR3 nucleotides read TGTGCCAGCAGCTTGCGTAGCGGGACTACAGATACGCAGTATTTT. Amino acid sequence: CASSLRSGTTDTQYF. The chain uses TRBV5-4 and TRBJ2-3; TRBD2 aligns across 8 bases. Germline values: CDR1 SGHNT, CDR2 YYREEE (reference sequence). The CDR3 extends over 15 amino acids. J lost 3 bases, V lost 1 base, and 4 bases had no gene match. Looking up the rest from reference TRBV5-4 and TRBJ2-3 gives the full variable domain: ETGVTQSPTHLIKTRGQQVTLRCSSQSGHNTVSWYQQALGQGPQFIFQYYREEENGRGNFPPRFSGLQFPNYSSELNVNALELDDSALYLCASSLRSGTTDTQYFGPGTRLTVL.